This paragraph reports one TCR beta chain. What antigen it recognizes has not been identified. Per-base qualities were not stored, and no clone one base away is much larger. This entry comes from a study of cytomegalovirus exposure and HLA in healthy donors (TCRdb year 2017). Regarding the complete study: In an earlier analysis of 587 of the donors, 250 to 350 Gb of sequence data and just under 120 million unique TCR beta sequences from about 190 million T cells were reported. In a later genetic analysis, genome-wide SNP genotypes for about 55% of the roughly 670 donors were used, and that subset was treated as a discovery cohort. An early release that covered fewer than 800 HLA-typed donors contained around 300 gigabases of sequencing data and approximately 85 million unique TCR sequences. All discovery cohort repertoires had been generated on a single sequencing platform. On average, approximately 250,000 unique TCR beta nucleotide sequences were sequenced per donor among about 400 genotyped donors of the cohort, with 15% to 20% of those sequences being non-productive. The study aimed to test whether cataloging public T cell receptors could reveal signatures of past pathogen exposure. Along with the approximately 700-subject first cohort, a separate validation cohort of over 90 different subjects was used. A later analysis re-analyzed previously published TCR beta repertoires from approximately 700 donors and added high-resolution HLA genotyping to study TCR occurrence patterns. In an earlier analysis of around 540 of the donors, high-throughput TCR beta sequencing was used to judge whether each TCR beta V gene segment behaved as functional or pseudogenic. The number of typed donors differed by locus: 629-630 for A, B, C, DRB1 and DQB1; about 520 for DQA1; around 580 for DPA1; and roughly 450 for DPB1. The T cell repertoires of 666 subjects were profiled by immunosequencing and related to cytomegalovirus serostatus. Rather than drawing on any new phenotypic data, the later analysis identified candidate immune exposures from TCR beta sequences and the way those sequences occurred across donors. HLA typing covered class I and class II loci at four-digit resolution. Roughly five DR-DQ haplotypes were treated as single units for association and clustering because of strong linkage in the cohort. The study combined high-throughput TCR immunosequencing, statistical association of individual TCRs with disease status, and machine learning to predict cytomegalovirus infection status. Alongside the repertoire data, information on donor age, sex, ethnicity and CMV serostatus was compiled. Among the roughly 400 genotyped donors, 81% belonged to the genetic ancestry cluster associated with self-reported Caucasian donors. What the research found in general, with its limitations: In a later analysis, more than 15,000 TCR beta sequences were associated with specific HLA alleles at a false discovery rate of 0.05. This cohort had only TCR beta chains sequenced, and the lack of alpha or paired-chain data limited which features could be detected. A later genetic analysis associated a missense DCLRE1C variant with V-gene and J-gene trimming of TCR beta chains, and an independent cohort replicated the association. In a later analysis, the rate of TCR association differed among HLA loci, with DRB1 alleles having the most associated TCRs and HLA-C alleles having the fewest. Because counts were too low, roughly 17 rarely observed V segments, including chromosome 9 orphons, were left out of the earlier analysis of some 640 of the donors. A cluster of highly shared sequence variants was judged likely to be a technical artifact of the sequencing pipeline. A few of the identified cytomegalovirus-associated TCR beta chains were confirmed in vitro to be specific for cytomegalovirus antigens. Linkage disequilibrium might explain the correlated functional status among segregating V segments, but an unknown experimental factor could not be excluded. Sequencing depth was assumed to be roughly uniform across donors in the presence/absence analyses, though that assumption may not hold. The classifier was reported to diagnose cytomegalovirus status with high specificity and sensitivity in both the original cohort and the validation cohort. Most TCR sequences were observed very rarely across donors, whereas some public TCRs were present in many individuals. A further reported finding was that TCR beta sequences accurately predicted the HLA-A and HLA-B alleles for most subjects in the first cohort. Because the 87-base-pair reads could not distinguish some IMGT-functional V segments, including TRBV6-2 and TRBV6-3, those segments were excluded. Immune exposure information for the cohort was limited to CMV serostatus. HLA typing was unavailable for some donors at each locus, so association tests used only the typed subset. Strong co-occurrence of HLA alleles, especially DR and DQ, made assigning TCR associations to individual alleles difficult. A total of about 180 TCR beta chains were listed by the study as associated with cytomegalovirus. Several of the top co-occurrence clusters appeared to be linked to parvovirus B19, influenza, CMV and Epstein-Barr virus, according to a later analysis. It was suggested by the authors that the approach could potentially be generalized to other disease states and immunological phenotypes. In a later analysis, most CMV-associated TCR beta chains were found to appear HLA-restricted, with HLA associations seemingly driven largely by CMV exposure. Broadly in line with IMGT annotations, most TCR beta V segments showed up in productive rearrangements about 87% or about 30% of the time in an earlier analysis of roughly 590 of the donors. In a later genetic analysis, fewer N-insertions in productive TCRs were reported among donors in an Asian-associated ancestry cluster than the roughly 700-donor mean. Compared with equally common non-associated chains, HLA-associated TCR beta chains in a later analysis were more clonally expanded and had lower generation probabilities.

The cohort was made up of around 720 healthy bone marrow donors. At the time of sampling, all cohort members were nominally healthy, though unrecorded immune exposures were likely present. The donor was CMV seronegative and was included in the group of several hundred seronegative cohort members. Every donor gave a peripheral blood sample, and the peripheral blood mononuclear cells from that sample were used for TCR beta sequencing. Genomic DNA was extracted from the blood cell samples with the Qiagen DNeasy Blood Extraction Kit. Library preparation was by the immunoSEQ multiplex PCR assay. For the multiplex PCR, a mixture combining 60 forward primers for TCR Vbeta segments and 13 reverse primers for TCR Jbeta segments was used. Amplification of the CDR3 region of rearranged TCR beta genes was performed with a multiplex PCR assay on genomic DNA. Amplified TCR beta libraries were sequenced as 87-base-pair reads on the Illumina HiSeq System. The original pipeline was this. A later analysis counted 75 million to 100 million unique TCR beta chains across the 700 or so repertoires, and roughly 9.9 million of these chains were shared by at least two donors. To remove PCR and sequencing errors, raw reads were error-corrected and collapsed into unique sequences using a nearest-neighbor algorithm that merged closely related sequences. Alignment of CDR3 sequences to IMGT reference sequences was used to assign V, D and J gene segments. For a sequence to be retained, a match of at least six nucleotides to both a V gene segment and a J gene segment was required. A rearrangement was called productive if the CDR3 had no stop codons and remained in frame with V and J, and every other rearrangement was called non-productive. Following IMGT convention, CDR3 was defined as the stretch from the second conserved V-encoded cysteine to the conserved J-encoded phenylalanine. The earlier analysis of fewer than 700 of the donors excluded sequences that lacked an unambiguous match to a single V gene segment. An earlier analysis of several hundred of the donors called V segments functional above 56.7% productive rearrangements and segregating when the between-donor standard deviation exceeded 5%. A statistical classification framework was built to diagnose cytomegalovirus status from the catalog of TCR beta chain sequences. In a later analysis, V and J genes were assigned by comparing TCR nucleotide sequences against IMGT/GENE-DB human TR gene sequences. Using the TCRdist pipeline, a later analysis assigned CDR3 sequences along with most-parsimonious VDJ recombination scenarios. A later analysis defined each TCR beta chain by its CDR3 amino acid sequence plus V-gene family, and excluded reads lacking a unique V-gene family. To address suspected cross-contamination and a sequencing artifact, a later analysis removed under 600 highly shared, low-generation-probability nucleotide sequences. A later analysis calculated a clonal expansion index for each public chain from normalized within-repertoire ranks of inferred template counts. Generation probabilities in a later analysis came from a VDJ recombination model fitted to out-of-frame rearrangements, and those results were checked against IGoR. Hypergeometric tests were used in a later analysis to score TCR-TCR, TCR-HLA and TCR-CMV co-occurrence, with a repertoire-size bias correction applied to the TCR pairs. In a later analysis, false discovery rates were estimated by permuting HLA or CMV assignments 20 times. In a later analysis, co-occurring TCRs were grouped using DBSCAN, and TCRdist sequence similarity was added for clustering within HLA-allele-positive subsets. Co-occurrence clustering excluded repertoires with fewer than 30,000 or more than 120,000 public chains, plus five with anomalous nucleotide sharing. TCRdb's version of the immuneACCESS table is confined to in-frame rearrangements and falls short of the full clone set. An unresolved V gene accounts for under half of the shortfall where checked; the remainder is of unknown origin. The D gene and trimming were derived from the DNA, and the V and J assignments and clone size from that table. Here the sample has around 180,000 clones; over 80% occur a single time. Clones ranked in the top ten supply roughly 1.2% of the sample.

Cut back by 4 bases and 0 bases, the V and J ends lie 15 bases apart. The germline V gene (reference sequence) provides CDR1 GTSNPN and CDR2 SVGIG. The CDR3 sequence holds 15 residues, the cysteine and phenylalanine included. Only the CDR3 region is kept as DNA, spanning 45 bases read in frame from base 1. The clonotype was recovered from a boy aged 2-15 years in good health and CMV-seronegative. Material for sequencing was PBMCs. The chain was built from TRBV30 and TRBJ1-1; the D segment could be TRBD1, given 5 matching bases. The CDR3 amino acid sequence is: CAWNQGISLNTEAFF. The sequenced DNA is TGTGCCTGGAACCAGGGAATTTCCTTGAACACTGAAGCTTTCTTT.